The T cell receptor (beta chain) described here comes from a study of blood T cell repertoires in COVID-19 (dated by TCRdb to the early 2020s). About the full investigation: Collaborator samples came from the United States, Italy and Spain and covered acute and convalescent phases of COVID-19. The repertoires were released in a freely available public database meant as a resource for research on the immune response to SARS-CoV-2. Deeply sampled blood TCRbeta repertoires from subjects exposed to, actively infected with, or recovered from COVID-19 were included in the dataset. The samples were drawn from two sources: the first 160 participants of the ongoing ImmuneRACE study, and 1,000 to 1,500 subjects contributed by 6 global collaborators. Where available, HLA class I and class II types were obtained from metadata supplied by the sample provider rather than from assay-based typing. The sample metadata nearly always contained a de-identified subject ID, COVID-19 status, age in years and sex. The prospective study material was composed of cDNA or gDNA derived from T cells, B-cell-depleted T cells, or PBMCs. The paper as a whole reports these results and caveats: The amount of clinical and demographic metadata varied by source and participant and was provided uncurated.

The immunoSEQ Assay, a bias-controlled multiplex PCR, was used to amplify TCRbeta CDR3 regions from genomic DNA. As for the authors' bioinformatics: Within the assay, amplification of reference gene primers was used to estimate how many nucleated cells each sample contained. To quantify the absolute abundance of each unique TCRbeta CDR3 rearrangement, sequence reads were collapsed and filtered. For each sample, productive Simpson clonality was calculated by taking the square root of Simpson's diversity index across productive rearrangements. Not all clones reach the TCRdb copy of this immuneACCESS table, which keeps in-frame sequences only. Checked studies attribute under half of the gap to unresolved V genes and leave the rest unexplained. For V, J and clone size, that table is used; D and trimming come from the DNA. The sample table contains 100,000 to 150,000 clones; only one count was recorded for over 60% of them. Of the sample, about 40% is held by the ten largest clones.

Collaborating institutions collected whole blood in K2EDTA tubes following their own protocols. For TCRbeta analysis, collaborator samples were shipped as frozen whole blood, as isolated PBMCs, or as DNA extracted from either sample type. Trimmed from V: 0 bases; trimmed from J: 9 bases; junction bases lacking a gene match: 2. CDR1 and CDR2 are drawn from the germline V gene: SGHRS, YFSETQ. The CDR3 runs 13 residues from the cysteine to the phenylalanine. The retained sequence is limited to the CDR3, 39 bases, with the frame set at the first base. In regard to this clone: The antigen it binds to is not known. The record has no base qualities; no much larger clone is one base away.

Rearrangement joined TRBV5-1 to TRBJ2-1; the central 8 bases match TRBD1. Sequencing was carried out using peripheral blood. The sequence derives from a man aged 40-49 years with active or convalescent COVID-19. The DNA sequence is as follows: TGCGCCAGCAGCTTGGGGACAGGGACTGAGCAGTTCTTC. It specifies CASSLGTGTEQFF. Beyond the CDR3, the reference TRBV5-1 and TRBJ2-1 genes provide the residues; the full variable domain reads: KAGVTQTPRYLIKTRGQQVTLSCSPISGHRSVSWYQQTPGQGLQFLFEYFSETQRNKGNFPGRFSGRQFSNSRSEMNVSTLELGDSALYLCASSLGTGTEQFFGPGTRLTVL.